These 15 T cell receptor beta chains were all obtained from the same sample, sequenced in a study of cytomegalovirus exposure and HLA in healthy donors. The PCR ran on 60 Vbeta and 13 Jbeta primers. Only in-frame clones appear in the TCRdb table, and some are missing; sequencing was by immunoSEQ multiplex PCR. The sample shows about 94,000 clones, more than 60% of them seen only once. The sequencing sample was made of PBMCs. All receptors derive from a man between 25 and 39 years old in good health and CMV-seronegative.

The table lists this clone with a few counts. V gene TRBV2 combines with J gene TRBJ2-7, with TRBD1 matching over 9 bases. The germline CDR1 and CDR2 sequences are SNHLY and FYNNEI. The CDR3 has 15 residues. The V segment lost 8 bases and the J segment 3 bases; nucleotides outside the gene matches: 11. The CDR3 sequence: CASVPPGQGFYEQYF. CDR3 coding DNA: TGTGCCAGCGTACCCCCGGGACAGGGCTTCTACGAGCAGTACTTC. The full variable domain, with the rest looked up from reference TRBV2 and TRBJ2-7, is EPEVTQTPSHQVTQMGQEVILRCVPISNHLYFYWYRQILGQKVEFLVSFYNNEISEKSEIFDDQFSVERPDGSNFTLKIRSTKLEDSAMYFCASVPPGQGFYEQYFGPGTRLTVT.

V is TRBV6-6 and J is TRBJ2-7, with D possibly TRBD1 on 6 matching bases. Trimming pared 3 bases from V and 4 bases from J, leaving 10 bases between. Per germline, CDR1 MNHNY and CDR2 SVGAGI (reference sequence). The CDR3 is made up of 13 amino acids. CDR3 sequence: CASSYGRGYEQYF. CDR3 nucleotide sequence: TGTGCCAGCAGTTATGGCAGGGGTTACGAGCAGTACTTC.

The chain has TRBV7-6 and TRBJ2-6, with D perhaps matching TRBD1 (6 bases). V was pared by 5 bases and J by 3 bases, with 11 bases between. CDR3 length equals 15 residues. Germline loops: CDR1 SGHVS, CDR2 FNYEAQ. The CDR3 nucleotides read TGTGCCAGCAGCCCACAGGGTTATGGGGCCAACGTCCTGACTTTC. Residues: CASSPQGYGANVLTF. Filled out from reference TRBV7-6 and TRBJ2-6, the complete variable domain reads GAGVSQSPRYKVTKRGQDVALRCDPISGHVSLYWYRQALGQGPEFLTYFNYEAQQDKSGLPNDRFSAERPEGSISTLTIQRTEQRDSAMYRCASSPQGYGANVLTFGAGSRLTVL.

The chain recombines TRBV5-5 with TRBJ2-5; 14 nucleotides line up with TRBD2. The J call may not be correct, given that the DNA end is closer to TRBJ2-7. Germline CDR1 SGHKS, CDR2 YYEKEE (reference sequence). This CDR3 has 17 residues. The CDR3 reads CASSKTWGLAGVGEQYF. The CDR3 nucleotides read TGTGCCAGCAGCAAAACGTGGGGACTAGCGGGAGTCGGCGAGCAGTACTTC.

This rearrangement joins TRBV27 to TRBJ2-7; TRBD2 agrees at 7 bases. J gave up 4 bases and V 6 bases, and 15 bases lay outside the gene matches. Germline assignment: CDR1 MNHEY and CDR2 SMNVEV (reference sequence). The CDR3 runs 16 residues. This CDR3 reads CASSPSAAGYIYEQYF. The CDR3 region has the DNA TGTGCCAGCAGCCCCTCGGCAGCGGGATATATTTACGAGCAGTACTTC.

CDR3 DNA: TGTGCTAGTGGAGTGGGGGGGTTCTACGAGCAGTACTTC. As protein: CASGVGGFYEQYF. The V and J genes are TRBV12-5 and TRBJ2-7; 7 nucleotides agree with TRBD2. The CDR3 contains 13 residues. The germline CDR1 and CDR2 sequences are LGHNT and FRNRAP. Unmatched junction bases numbered 5, after V lost 6 bases and J lost 3 bases. Full variable domain (remainder filled in from reference TRBV12-5 and TRBJ2-7): DARVTQTPRHKVTEMGQEVTMRCQPILGHNTVFWYRQTMMQGLELLAYFRNRAPLDDSGMPKDRFSAEMPDATLATLKIQPSEPRDSAVYFCASGVGGFYEQYFGPGTRLTVT.

The CDR3 region is CASSEDRVANEKLFF. The CDR3 coding sequence is TGTGCCAGCTCAGAGGACAGGGTGGCTAATGAAAAACTGTTTTTT. The chain recombines TRBV18 with TRBJ1-4; 8 nucleotides align to TRBD1. The CDR3 extends over 15 amino acids. With V trimmed by 5 bases and J by 3 bases, 5 bases remained unmatched. Germline V lookup: CDR1 KGHSH, CDR2 LQKENI.

The rearrangement links TRBV5-1 to TRBJ2-1, with D perhaps TRBD2 (5 bases). The CDR3 has 13 amino acids. From germline, CDR1 is SGHRS and CDR2 YFSETQ. Trimming removed 10 bases at V and 2 bases at J, with 13 bases between. The CDR3 sequence: CASGVGTYNEQFF. CDR3 nucleotides: TGCGCCTCCGGGGTAGGAACCTACAATGAGCAGTTCTTC.

This clone appeared a few times. The V call is TRBV6-5, the J call TRBJ2-7, with 7 bases fitting TRBD1. CDR1 MNHEY and CDR2 SVGAGI come from the germline V gene. V trimming: 5 bases; J trimming: 7 bases; junction bases outside the gene matches: 8. The CDR3 totals 13 residues. The chain's CDR3 is CASSQQGSGEQYF. The CDR3, as DNA: TGTGCCAGCAGTCAACAGGGGTCGGGGGAGCAGTACTTC.

This sequence joins TRBV18 and TRBJ1-2, with a tentative D call TRBD1 (6 bases). Germline-derived CDR1 and CDR2 are KGHSH and LQKENI. V was shortened by 4 bases and J by 6 bases, with 9 bases between the two germline ends. The CDR3 is 12 amino acids. This chain's CDR3 is CASSRQADGYTF. DNA for the CDR3: TGTGCCAGCTCACGACAGGCGGATGGCTACACCTTC.

This clone was counted a few times. The chain uses TRBV7-9 and TRBJ1-2, with D perhaps matching TRBD1 (6 bases). Between the trimmed V and J ends, which lost 4 bases and 6 bases, there was a span of 9 bases. CDR1 and CDR2 (germline): SEHNR, FQNEAQ (reference sequence). CDR3 length equals 12 residues. Here the CDR3 reads CASSYTGNGYTF. The DNA of the CDR3 is TGTGCCAGCAGCTACACAGGGAATGGCTACACCTTC.

The CDR3 region is CASSRTSGPTYEQYF. The CDR3 nucleotides read TGTGCCAGCAGCAGGACTAGCGGGCCCACCTACGAGCAGTACTTC. V is TRBV7-2 and J is TRBJ2-7; 11 bases agree with TRBD2. The germline CDR1 and CDR2 sequences are SGHTA and FQGNSA. V trimming: 5 bases; J trimming: 2 bases; junction bases outside the gene matches: 5. The CDR3 extends over 15 amino acids.

The J gene is TRBJ2-5, the V gene TRBV4-2, with TRBD2 identical over 11 bases. After removal of 4 bases from V and 1 base from J, the junction contained 5 bases not matched to a gene. CDR1 LGHNA and CDR2 YNFKEQ come from the germline V gene. There are 16 residues in the CDR3. This chain's CDR3 is CASSPASGGRQETQYF. The CDR3 DNA sequence: TGTGCCAGCAGCCCGGCTAGCGGGGGGCGCCAAGAGACCCAGTACTTC.

This chain connects TRBV11-2 to TRBJ2-3, with 7 bases aligning to TRBD2. The CDR3 length is 16 residues. V dropped 1 base and J dropped 2; count of bases not matched to a gene: 6. In germline, CDR1 is SGHAT, CDR2 FQNNGV. CDR3 residues: CASSLGASGLTDTQYF. The CDR3 DNA reads as TGTGCCAGCAGCTTAGGGGCTAGCGGACTCACAGATACGCAGTATTTT.

The chain has TRBV19 and TRBJ1-1, with 7 bases fitting TRBD1. The germline CDR1 and CDR2 sequences are LNHDA and SQIVND (reference sequence). The CDR3 covers 15 residues. With 4 bases clipped from V and 3 bases from J, the junction kept 8 bases outside the gene matches. DNA for the CDR3: TGTGCCAGTAGTACACAGGGGTTGAAGGACACTGAAGCTTTCTTT. It translates to CASSTQGLKDTEAFF.